This passage covers 27 T cell receptor beta chains from one sample sequenced in a study of T cells in Graves' hyperthyroidism and ophthalmopathy. TCR beta CDR3 regions were amplified from RNA. A first-round RT-PCR of the TCR CDR3 used the HTBI primer set. Via MiXCR, TCRdb re-called the multiplex PCR reads, giving one row per CDR3 protein. The sample lists approximately 360,000 distinct CDR3 sequences, 20% to 25% occurring once. The sample was blood. The receptors shown here come from a man in his fifties or sixties with Graves' hyperthyroidism.

The rearrangement joins TRBV6-6 to TRBJ2-1; D unresolved. Germline V lookup: CDR1 MNHNY, CDR2 SVGAGI (reference sequence). Trimming removed 2 bases from V and 10 bases from J, with 6 bases in between. This CDR3 is built from 11 residues. The CDR3 spells CASSYGWEQFF. CDR3 sequence (DNA): TGTGCCAGCAGTTACGGGTGGGAGCAGTTCTTC.

This chain joins TRBV7-3 and TRBJ2-3; 12 bases are shared with TRBD1. The CDR3 runs to 17 residues. V trimming: 2 bases; J trimming: 3 bases; junction bases outside the gene matches: 6. The V gene's germline CDR1 is SGHTA and CDR2 FQGTGA. Here the CDR3 reads CASSLSRDRGRTDTQYF. CDR3 DNA sequence: TGTGCCAGCAGCTTATCCCGGGACAGGGGGCGGACAGATACGCAGTATTTT.

The table lists this clonotype with many counts. The rearrangement links TRBV28 to TRBJ2-4; 7 bases line up with TRBD1. The CDR3 runs 16 residues. Germline values: CDR1 MDHEN, CDR2 SYDVKM. Trimming took 6 bases from V and 4 from J; bases not matched to a gene: 12. CDR3 sequence reads: CASSPKTPGQKNIQYF. The CDR3 bases are TGTGCCAGCAGCCCCAAAACGCCGGGACAGAAAAACATTCAGTACTTC.

This clonotype was seen a few times. J is TRBJ1-4 and V is TRBV15; D unclear. The CDR3 has 14 amino acids. V was shortened by 1 base and J by 8 bases, with 11 bases between the two germline ends. CDR1 is LNHNV, CDR2 YYDKDF, per germline (reference sequence). CDR3 DNA: TGTGCCACCAGCAGAGGGGCAGACGGGGAAAAACTGTTTTTT. This translates into CATSRGADGEKLFF.

A few counts support this clonotype. In DNA form, the CDR3 reads TGTGCCAGCAGGAAACTAGCGGGAGGGCCAGGAGAGACCCAGTACTTC. Protein product: CASRKLAGGPGETQYF. The chain employs TRBV2 and TRBJ2-5; 13 bases agree with TRBD2. CDR1 SNHLY and CDR2 FYNNEI come from the germline V gene. After removal of 6 bases from V and 4 bases from J, the junction contained 8 bases not matched to a gene. This CDR3 spans 16 amino acids.

This clonotype came up many times. This sequence joins TRBV6-2 or TRBV6-3 and TRBJ2-5, with D perhaps TRBD1 (6 bases). The CDR3 sequence is 13 residues long. The V end was cut by 5 bases, the J end by 0 bases, with 7 bases between. The germline gives CDR1 MNHEY, CDR2 SVGEGT. This CDR3 is CASSGQYQETQYF. CDR3 coding DNA: TGTGCCAGCAGTGGACAGTACCAAGAGACCCAGTACTTC.

This chain joins TRBV12-3 or TRBV12-4 and TRBJ2-7; D is possibly TRBD1 or TRBD2 (6 bases each). V gave up 5 bases and J gave up 3 bases, with 14 bases separating them. CDR3 size: 14 residues. CDR3 in DNA: TGTGCCAGCAGTCCTACAGGGAGGTTCTACGAGCAGTACTTC. Its protein is CASSPTGRFYEQYF.

This clonotype was recorded at least ten times. J is TRBJ2-7 and V is TRBV28, with 10 bases identical to TRBD1. The germline gives CDR1 MDHEN, CDR2 SYDVKM. V trimming: 5 bases; J trimming: 4 bases; junction bases outside the gene matches: 14. This CDR3 region has 17 residues. Here the CDR3 reads CASSLRDRGGVAYEQYF. The CDR3 DNA reads TGTGCCAGCAGTCTCCGGGACAGGGGAGGAGTAGCATACGAGCAGTACTTC.

A few counts support this clonotype. The chain employs TRBV5-4 and TRBJ2-7; 10 positions agree with TRBD2. The CDR3 is made up of 16 amino acids. J lost 5 bases, V lost 0 bases, and 8 bases had no gene match. The germline CDR1 and CDR2 sequences are SGHNT and YYREEE (reference sequence). Written as DNA, the CDR3 is TGTGCCAGCAGCTTGGTTGGCGGACTAGCGGCAGACGAGCAGTACTTC. This encodes CASSLVGGLAADEQYF.

V gene TRBV20-1 combines with J gene TRBJ2-3; D call uncertain. The CDR3 runs 13 residues. CDR1 is DFQATT and CDR2 is SNEGSKA in the germline V gene (reference sequence). V dropped 3 bases and J dropped 2 bases, with 9 bases sitting between them. CDR3 loop: CSASAVYTDTQYF. The CDR3 DNA reads TGCAGTGCTAGCGCCGTATACACAGATACGCAGTATTTT.

This clonotype has just a few counts. CDR3: CSVGDRGPTDTQYF. The CDR3 region has the DNA TGCAGCGTTGGGGACAGGGGTCCCACAGATACGCAGTATTTT. The chain couples TRBV29-1 to TRBJ2-3; TRBD1 aligns across 10 bases. CDR3 length: 14 residues. V lost 4 bases and J lost 2; bases outside the gene matches: 3. Germline V CDR1 and CDR2: SQVTM, ANQGSEA.

The chain is built from TRBV12-3 or TRBV12-4 and TRBJ1-2, with D possibly being TRBD1 (6 bases). CDR3 length: 13 residues. Trimming pared 3 bases from V and 7 bases from J, leaving 12 bases between. This CDR3 is CASSLSRGGGYTF. The CDR3 DNA reads TGTGCCAGCAGTTTGTCCAGGGGTGGTGGCTACACCTTC.

V usage is TRBV7-9 and J usage is TRBJ2-1, with D possibly TRBD2 on 6 matching bases. The CDR3 is 12 amino acids. Germline V lookup: CDR1 SEHNR, CDR2 FQNEAQ (reference sequence). Trimming removed 8 bases from V and 7 bases from J, with 12 bases in between. CDR3 loop: CASGPGRNEQFF. DNA for the CDR3: TGTGCCAGCGGTCCAGGGAGGAATGAGCAGTTCTTC. The full variable domain, with the rest looked up from reference TRBV7-9 and TRBJ2-1, is DTGVSQNPRHKITKRGQNVTFRCDPISEHNRLYWYRQTLGQGPEFLTYFQNEAQLEKSRLLSDRFSAERPKGSFSTLEIQRTEQGDSAMYLCASGPGRNEQFFGPGTRLTVL.

The gene calls are TRBV2 and TRBJ1-5; no clear D. Germline V gene data show CDR1 as SNHLY and CDR2 as FYNNEI. This CDR3 region has 13 residues. V was shortened by 3 bases and J by 5 bases, with 8 bases between the two germline ends. The DNA of the CDR3 is TGTGCCAGCAGTGACGGGGAGGATCAGCCCCAGCATTTT. Its translation is CASSDGEDQPQHF.

On this clonotype itself: A much larger clone differs from this one at a single base, so this may be a read error. The CDR3 bases are TGTGCCAGCAGTGCATCCAGGGGCAATGAGCAGTTCTTC. As protein: CASSASRGNEQFF. The J gene is TRBJ2-1, the V gene TRBV2, with D possibly TRBD1 on 6 matching bases. The ends were cut back, 4 bases at V and 6 bases at J, with 10 bases in the middle. The CDR3 contains 13 residues. CDR1 is SNHLY, CDR2 FYNNEI, per germline. Looking up the rest from reference TRBV2 and TRBJ2-1 gives the full variable domain: EPEVTQTPSHQVTQMGQEVILRCVPISNHLYFYWYRQILGQKVEFLVSFYNNEISEKSEIFDDQFSVERPDGSNFTLKIRSTKLEDSAMYFCASSASRGNEQFFGPGTRLTVL.

This clonotype came up a few times. The V gene is TRBV28, the J gene TRBJ2-5; tentative D call: TRBD1 (5 bases). Germline V gene data show CDR1 as MDHEN and CDR2 as SYDVKM. The CDR3 is made up of 14 amino acids. Trimming shortened V by 3 bases and J by 5 bases, and 13 bases separated the two germline ends. In DNA form, the CDR3 reads TGTGCCAGCAGTTTGCAGGCAGGGATGGAGACCCAGTACTTC. This codes for CASSLQAGMETQYF.

This clonotype was detected only a few times. The chain couples TRBV18 to TRBJ1-1; D not resolved. This CDR3 comprises 14 residues. V shed 0 bases and J shed 3 bases, with 8 bases lying between them. Per the germline V gene, CDR1 is KGHSH and CDR2 is LQKENI. The CDR3 reads CASSPPGWDTEAFF. The DNA of the CDR3 is TGTGCCAGCTCACCACCTGGTTGGGACACTGAAGCTTTCTTT.

Ten or more counts support this clonotype. This chain joins TRBV18 and TRBJ2-1; 10 positions match TRBD2. The trim removed 3 bases at V and 6 bases at J, leaving 11 bases unmatched. The CDR3 contains 17 residues. Germline CDR1 is KGHSH and CDR2 is LQKENI. The CDR3 sequence: CASSPGVVAGGFNEQFF. The CDR3, as DNA: TGTGCCAGCTCACCCGGCGTAGTAGCGGGAGGTTTCAATGAGCAGTTCTTC.

This clonotype has at least ten counts. This sequence joins TRBV11-2 and TRBJ2-1; a weak D match, TRBD1 (6 bases). The CDR3 sequence is 15 residues long. Trimming took off 0 bases at V and 4 bases at J, with 10 bases between the two ends. Germline CDR1 and CDR2: SGHAT and FQNNGV. In DNA, the CDR3 is TGTGCCAGCAGCTTAGAGGGACACCGATACAATGAGCAGTTCTTC. Its translation is CASSLEGHRYNEQFF.

This clonotype was seen more than once but under ten times. The gene calls are TRBV6-1 and TRBJ1-2; tentative D call: TRBD1 (5 bases). The CDR3 has 13 residues. Trimming cost V 11 bases and J 1 base, with 14 bases left between them. CDR1 and CDR2 from the germline V gene are MNHNS and SASEGT. The CDR3 reads CAVSGLHNYGYTF. In DNA form, the CDR3 reads TGTGCCGTGTCAGGGTTGCATAACTATGGCTACACCTTC.

This chain connects TRBV13 to TRBJ2-7; D remains unclear. Trimming removed 4 bases from V and 2 bases from J, with 12 bases in between. The CDR3 covers 14 residues. In germline, CDR1 is PRHDT, CDR2 FYEKMQ (reference sequence). The CDR3 region is CASSSAGRAYEQYF. CDR3 in DNA: TGTGCCAGCAGCTCGGCCGGACGGGCCTACGAGCAGTACTTC.

Concerning this clonotype itself: It may be a read error: a sequence one base away is much more abundant. The rearrangement uses TRBV2 and TRBJ2-7; TRBD2 aligns across 8 bases. There are 13 residues in the CDR3. CDR1 is SNHLY, CDR2 FYNNEI, per germline. The CDR3 is CANSANGREEQYF. In DNA, the CDR3 is TGTGCCAACAGTGCGAACGGGAGGGAAGAGCAGTACTTC.

This clonotype was recorded at least ten times. The chain combines TRBV11-2 with TRBJ2-3, with 14 nucleotides matching TRBD2. Germline V gives CDR1 SGHAT, CDR2 FQNNGV. Trimming at V came to 5 bases and at J to 5 bases, leaving 3 bases not matched to a gene. The CDR3 spans 15 residues. The CDR3 region has the DNA TGTGCCAGCAGCCGACTAGCGGGAGGGAAAGATACGCAGTATTTT. It encodes CASSRLAGGKDTQYF.

With respect to this clonotype: This may be a read error: a much more frequent sequence differs by one nucleotide. In DNA form, the CDR3 reads TGTGCCAGCGTAAAGGGAGGAAGGAACACTGGAGCTTTCTTT. It yields the protein CASVKGGRNTGAFF. The chain is built from TRBV27 and TRBJ1-1; D remains ambiguous. The CDR3 sequence is 14 residues long. Germline values: CDR1 MNHEY, CDR2 SMNVEV (reference sequence).

J is TRBJ2-5 and V is TRBV29-1; no clear D. The CDR3 is 12 residues long. V was cut by 4 bases and J by 6 bases, with 12 bases left in between. CDR1 is SQVTM and CDR2 is ANQGSEA in the germline V gene. In nucleotides, the CDR3 is TGCAGCGTTGGTTGGTCGGAGCAGACCCAGTACTTC. Its protein product is CSVGWSEQTQYF.

V gene TRBV20-1 combines with J gene TRBJ2-7; TRBD1 or TRBD2 may be the D gene (7 bases each). Trimming pared 3 bases from V and 3 bases from J, leaving 21 bases between. Per germline, CDR1 DFQATT and CDR2 SNEGSKA (reference sequence). This CDR3 comprises 16 residues. The CDR3 nucleotides read TGCAGTGCTAGCTTACAGCAGGGGGGGAGGATCTACGAGCAGTACTTC. Amino acid sequence: CSASLQQGGRIYEQYF.

The chain carries TRBV11-2 and TRBJ1-1; D may be TRBD1 (5 bases). The CDR3 runs 19 residues. Germline CDR1 and CDR2: SGHAT and FQNNGV. V was trimmed by 0 bases and J by 1 base, leaving 21 bases between them. The CDR3, as DNA: TGTGCCAGCAGCTTAGATGACTTTACGGGGCGAGGGACGAACACTGAAGCTTTCTTT. Encoded protein: CASSLDDFTGRGTNTEAFF.